This T cell receptor (beta chain) is from a study of CD4 and CD8 cells across lung adenocarcinoma regions. This clonotype was observed a single time. TCRdb redid the calling of the PCR reads with MiXCR, one entry per CDR3 protein. The table lists 15,000 to 20,000 distinct CDR3 sequences, around 46% of them singletons, with 30% to 40% in the top ten. V lost 1 base, J lost 0 bases, and 8 bases lay in between. The CDR3 has 15 residues. The sample consisted of CD8+ T cells from the margin of a lung tumor. The sequence was collected from a male donor with lung adenocarcinoma. The CD4 and CD8 labels of this study may be unreliable. This chain connects TRBV12-3 or TRBV12-4 to TRBJ2-3, with a possible D match to TRBD2 (6 bases). CDR3 sequence reads: CASSLVRGSTDTQYF. CDR3 nucleotides: TGTGCCAGCAGTTTAGTGCGGGGTAGCACAGATACGCAGTATTTT.